This T cell receptor (beta chain) is from a study of CD8+CD57+ T cells in acquired aplastic anemia. Findings and limits, study-wide: Patients were compared with controls for CD8+ Simpson's diversity, and no significant difference emerged.

Germline assignment: CDR1 DFQATT and CDR2 SNEGSKA (reference sequence). J gave up 7 bases and V 3 bases, and 9 bases lay outside the gene matches. The CDR3 runs 15 residues. Details on this clonotype: Its antigen is unknown.

The authors sequenced patients whose flow cytometry had shown CD8+CD57+ cell expansion. Among the patients, none had received any therapy at the time of blood sampling. Profiling of TCR beta VDJ combinations and CDR3 sequences used genomic DNA as template. In TCRdb, the reads were re-called with MiXCR into one record per CDR3 protein. The repertoire holds roughly 180,000 distinct CDR3 sequences, with about 44% as singletons. The chain has TRBV20-1 and TRBJ1-6; the match to TRBD1 covers 7 bases. This TCR derives from a human donor with aplastic anemia. Sequenced: sorted CD4+, CD8+, or CD8+CD57+ T cells (not recorded which) from PBMCs. CDR3 bases: TGCAGTGCTAGGTCGAACGACAGGGCAAATTCACCCCTCCACTTT. Amino acid sequence: CSARSNDRANSPLHF.